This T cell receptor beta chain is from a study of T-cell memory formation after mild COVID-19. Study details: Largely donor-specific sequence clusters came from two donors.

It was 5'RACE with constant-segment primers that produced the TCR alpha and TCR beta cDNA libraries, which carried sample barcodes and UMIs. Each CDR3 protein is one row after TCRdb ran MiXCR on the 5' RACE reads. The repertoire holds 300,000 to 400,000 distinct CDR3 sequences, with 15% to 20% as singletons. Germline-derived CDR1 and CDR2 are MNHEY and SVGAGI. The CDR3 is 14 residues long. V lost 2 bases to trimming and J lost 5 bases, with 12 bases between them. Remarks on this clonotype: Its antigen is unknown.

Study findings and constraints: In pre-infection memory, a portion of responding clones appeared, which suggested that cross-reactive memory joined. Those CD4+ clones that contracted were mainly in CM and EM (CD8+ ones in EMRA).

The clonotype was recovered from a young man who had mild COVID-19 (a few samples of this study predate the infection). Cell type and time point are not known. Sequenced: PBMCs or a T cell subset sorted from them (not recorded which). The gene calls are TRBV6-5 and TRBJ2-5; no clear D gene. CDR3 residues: CASSYPVGVETQYF. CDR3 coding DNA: TGTGCCAGCAGTTACCCGGTTGGAGTGGAGACCCAGTACTTC.